This T cell receptor beta chain stems from a study of T-cell reconstitution after alpha-beta-depleted transplantation in children. Molecular barcoding with unique molecular identifiers was used for the TCRbeta library. TCRdb ran MiXCR on the PCR reads and lists one entry per CDR3 protein. The sample lists about 690,000 distinct CDR3 sequences; around 17% were seen once. Trimming at V came to 0 bases and at J to 0 bases, leaving 11 bases not matched to a gene. Germline V gives CDR1 LGHNA, CDR2 YSLEER. The CDR3 spans 19 residues. Material: PBMCs from the stem cell graft donor, obtained from the stem cell graft. The gene calls are TRBV4-3 and TRBJ1-5; 7 positions agree with TRBD1. The clonotype comes from a human donor who donated a stem cell graft to a child with acute myeloid leukemia. The CDR3 is CASSQDNGQGGLSNQPQHF. CDR3 bases: TGCGCCAGCAGCCAAGATAACGGCCAGGGGGGACTTAGCAATCAGCCCCAGCATTTT.